This is a list of T cell receptor beta chains from one sample in a study of beta chain features in type 1 diabetes. The method was immunoSEQ multiplex PCR; TCRdb's version includes in-frame clones alone and lacks a portion of them. The table shows about 410,000 clones, with about 15% occurring only once. Specimen: naive CD4+ T cells from blood. The receptors come from a young man in good health. Both conserved end residues are part of each CDR3. A D gene is named only where the DNA matches it firmly.

.,TRBV5-4,TRBJ2-1,16,CASRNARAVSYNEQFF
TRBD1,TRBV7-9,TRBJ2-5,15,CASSRAGTGEETQYF
TRBD2,TRBV4-3,TRBJ2-1,15,CASSRGLAGVDEQFF
.,TRBV20-1,TRBJ2-3,11,CRVRGTDTQYF
.,TRBV20-1,TRBJ2-5,11,CSASAGETQYF
.,TRBV7-2,TRBJ2-1,15,CASSVQGSSYNEQFF
.,TRBV7-9,TRBJ1-2,14,CASSFLGVDYGYTF
.,TRBV4-3,TRBJ2-6,18,CASSQDVRVRSGANVLTF
.,TRBV14,TRBJ2-7,14,CASSLYRGSYEQYF
.,TRBV6-6,TRBJ2-7,11,CASSYIDEQYF
.,TRBV7-9,TRBJ2-1,12,CASSLADLGQFF
.,TRBV11-2,TRBJ1-3,11,CASGAGNTIYF
.,TRBV4-1,TRBJ2-5,13,CASSPSPQETQYF
.,TRBV30,TRBJ1-5,14,CAWSVKPGRQPQHF
.,TRBV7-9,TRBJ1-1,13,CASSLVEGWNAFF
TRBD1,TRBV30,TRBJ1-1,13,CAWSRAGGAEAFF
.,TRBV18,TRBJ2-7,15,CASSPLGAAGNEQYF
.,TRBV29-1,TRBJ2-3,18,CSVGVRGRPLKTADTQYF
.,TRBV29-1,TRBJ2-3,11,CSAVRTDTQYF
.,TRBV19,TRBJ2-1,14,CASSIDKSGTQQFF
TRBD1,TRBV29-1,TRBJ2-5,17,CSVESLGGQGIQETQYF
.,TRBV29-1,TRBJ1-1,14,CSVSGLGLNTEAFF
TRBD1,TRBV5-6,TRBJ2-1,16,CASSLVPGQGANEQFF
.,TRBV5-1,TRBJ2-3,14,CASSLKGDTDTQYF
.,TRBV7-3,TRBJ2-2,13,CASSSRNTGELFF
TRBD2,TRBV4-1,TRBJ2-5,17,CASSLTGGGAQLETQYF
.,TRBV7-2,TRBJ2-1,15,CASSGGRVLYNEQFF
.,TRBV4-1,TRBJ1-1,17,CASSDRSWTEMNTEAFF
TRBD2,TRBV30,TRBJ2-1,19,CAWSVIAGVRSRSNNEQFF
.,TRBV5-1,TRBJ1-1,13,CASSLRWNTEAFF
TRBD1,TRBV2,TRBJ1-1,14,CASSATGRDTEAFF
.,TRBV4-3,TRBJ1-4,14,CASSQGQSNEKLFF
.,TRBV7-2,TRBJ2-3,19,CASSLAEVWLSRMTYTQYF
TRBD1,TRBV29-1,TRBJ1-4,11,CRRQGSEKLFF
.,TRBV23-1,TRBJ1-1,16,CASSQRLPGRNTEAFF
.,TRBV7-2,TRBJ1-5,14,CASSLREGNQPQHF
.,TRBV19,TRBJ2-1,16,CASSIDVRAMHDEQFF
TRBD2,TRBV9,TRBJ2-5,15,CASTRLAGGPETQYF